This T cell receptor beta chain emerged from a study of shared clonotypes between healthy human individuals. Terminally differentiated effector memory CD45RA+ cells were excluded from the naive CD8 cells, which were CD45RO-negative and positively selected for CCR7. Sequencing was performed with immunoSEQ multiplex PCR; in TCRdb, only in-frame clones are kept and a portion is missing. This sample has millions of clones, with approximately 94% found just once. Germline V CDR1 and CDR2: MDHEN, SYDVKM. The CDR3 loop spans 19 amino acids. After removal of 4 bases from V and 6 bases from J, the junction contained 21 bases not matched to a gene.

The V and J genes are TRBV28 and TRBJ2-3, with TRBD2 matching 8 bases. Material for sequencing was naive CD8+ T cells from PBMCs. This clonotype originated in a man aged 18 to 29 in good health. Some clones in this sample may be carry-over from other donors' samples. The CDR3 DNA sequence: TGTGCCAGCAGTTCCCCTAGAGGCCGGCGGGGACTAGATGTTGATACGCAGTATTTT. It codes for CASSSPRGRRGLDVDTQYF.